The 31 T cell receptor beta chains reported below all come from one sample, sequenced in a study of cytomegalovirus exposure and HLA in healthy donors. Both 60 Vbeta primers and 13 Jbeta primers went into the PCR. Produced via immunoSEQ multiplex PCR; TCRdb's table is partial and in-frame only. The sample contains about 100,000 clones, 70% of which appear only once. The source material was PBMCs. These receptors were taken from a man aged 40-49 years in good health and CMV-seropositive.

V usage is TRBV5-4 and J usage is TRBJ2-5; 8 nucleotides agree with TRBD1. V was clipped by 3 bases and J by 2 bases; unmatched bases: 9. Germline-derived CDR1 and CDR2 are SGHNT and YYREEE (reference sequence). CDR3 length: 16 residues. The DNA of the CDR3 is TGTGCCAGCAGCTCGCCTGGACAGGGAAAACAAGAGACCCAGTACTTC. It encodes CASSSPGQGKQETQYF.

The V gene is TRBV11-1, the J gene TRBJ1-1; unclear D gene. Deletions cut 3 bases from V and 0 bases from J, with 5 bases between. The germline V gene encodes CDR1 SGHAT and CDR2 FQDESV (reference sequence). This CDR3 is 13 amino acids long. CDR3 sequence reads: CASSFGLNTEAFF. As DNA, the CDR3 is TGTGCCAGCAGCTTCGGGTTGAACACTGAAGCTTTCTTT.

This clone was seen more than once but under ten times. V gene TRBV15 combines with J gene TRBJ2-7, with D possibly matching TRBD2 (5 bases). V lost 5 bases, J lost 0 bases, and 17 bases lay in between. The germline CDR1 and CDR2 sequences are LNHNV and YYDKDF (reference sequence). The CDR3 runs 16 residues. CDR3 loop: CATSGEEDSSSYEQYF. The DNA for the CDR3 is TGTGCCACCAGCGGTGAGGAGGACTCGTCCTCCTACGAGCAGTACTTC.

This clone came up once. V gene TRBV6-5 combines with J gene TRBJ2-1, with a possible D match to TRBD1 (5 bases). V lost 4 bases to trimming and J lost 4 bases, with 14 bases between them. The germline V gene encodes CDR1 MNHEY and CDR2 SVGAGI. This CDR3 is 15 amino acids long. The CDR3 DNA sequence: TGTGCCAGCAGTTTAGGGGAAATATCTTACAATGAGCAGTTCTTC. Translated: CASSLGEISYNEQFF.

The CDR3 spells CATSRDNGENIQYF. Written as DNA, the CDR3 is TGTGCCACCAGCAGAGATAACGGGGAAAACATTCAGTACTTC. The rearrangement joins TRBV15 to TRBJ2-4; the D gene is possibly TRBD2 (5 bases). Germline V gives CDR1 LNHNV, CDR2 YYDKDF (reference sequence). V was clipped by 0 bases and J by 5 bases, with 8 bases between them. This CDR3 has 14 residues.

This clone was seen at least ten times. The V and J genes are TRBV25-1 and TRBJ1-1; 7 nucleotides line up with TRBD1. In germline, CDR1 is MGHDK, CDR2 SYGVNS. This CDR3 has 14 residues. The trim removed 4 bases at V and 4 bases at J, leaving 6 bases unmatched. The CDR3 sequence: CASSGYRGSTEAFF. The CDR3 bases are TGTGCCAGCAGTGGATACAGGGGTAGCACTGAAGCTTTCTTT.

The chain employs TRBV5-6 and TRBJ2-3; 9 positions agree with TRBD1. The CDR3 loop spans 15 amino acids. CDR1 and CDR2 (germline): SGHDT, YYEEEE. V was pared by 7 bases and J by 3 bases, with 9 bases of the junction left unmatched. CDR3 nucleotide sequence: TGTGCCAGCGGGTCCCAACAGGGGGCAACAGATACGCAGTATTTT. It translates to CASGSQQGATDTQYF.

This clone was detected a few times. The rearrangement joins TRBV7-3 to TRBJ2-3, with 12 bases lining up with TRBD2. Germline loops: CDR1 SGHTA, CDR2 FQGTGA. The CDR3 is 14 residues long. The trim removed 3 bases at V and 6 bases at J, leaving 1 base unmatched. The CDR3 sequence: CASSFGTSGDTQYF. Here the CDR3 DNA reads TGTGCCAGCAGCTTCGGGACTAGCGGGGATACGCAGTATTTT.

The V call is TRBV6-1, the J call TRBJ2-7, with D possibly TRBD1 on 6 matching bases. CDR1 and CDR2 from the germline V gene are MNHNS and SASEGT. V was pared by 3 bases and J by 0 bases, with 24 bases between. CDR3 length: 19 amino acids. CDR3 protein: CASSDEVTGWLAPSYEQYF. CDR3 in DNA: TGTGCCAGCAGTGATGAGGTGACAGGCTGGTTAGCGCCCTCCTACGAGCAGTACTTC.

This clone was counted a few times. CDR3 residues: CASSFLLTEAFF. Here the CDR3 DNA reads TGTGCCAGTAGTTTTTTACTCACTGAAGCTTTCTTT. The chain links TRBV19 to TRBJ1-1; D remains unclear. The CDR3 runs to 12 residues. Germline values: CDR1 LNHDA, CDR2 SQIVND (reference sequence). Trimming took off 5 bases at V and 4 bases at J, with 8 bases between the two ends.

The chain recombines TRBV5-1 with TRBJ2-7; 8 positions agree with TRBD1. The CDR3 sequence is 14 residues long. V lost 0 bases to trimming and J lost 5 bases; unmatched junction nucleotides: 4. Germline CDR1 SGHRS, CDR2 YFSETQ. The CDR3 DNA reads TGCGCCAGCAGCTTGGCAGGACAGGGACACGAGCAGTACTTC. This codes for CASSLAGQGHEQYF.

V is TRBV5-1 and J is TRBJ2-7; 9 bases are a match to TRBD1. V shed 4 bases and J 4 bases; nucleotides not matched to a gene: 9. Per germline, CDR1 SGHRS and CDR2 YFSETQ. This CDR3 is built from 15 residues. The CDR3 loop reads CASSLGTGRIYEQYV. DNA of the CDR3: TGCGCCAGCAGCCTGGGGACAGGGCGAATTTACGAGCAGTACGTC.

The rearrangement links TRBV5-8 to TRBJ1-5, with TRBD1 matching 10 bases. The CDR3 has 15 residues. Germline CDR1 SGHTS, CDR2 YDEGEE. The trim removed 4 bases at V and 3 bases at J, leaving 4 bases unmatched. CDR3 loop: CASSVRQGANQPQHF. DNA of the CDR3: TGTGCCAGCAGCGTGCGACAGGGGGCCAATCAGCCCCAGCATTTT.

In its sample, this clone was seen once. This chain connects TRBV7-9 to TRBJ2-6; D ambiguous. The CDR3 is 16 residues long. Germline CDR1 SEHNR, CDR2 FQNEAQ (reference sequence). The V gene lost 0 bases and the J gene lost 2 bases, with 8 bases spanning the gap. CDR3 region: CASSLASFPGANVLTF. In DNA, the CDR3 is TGTGCCAGCAGCTTAGCGTCCTTTCCTGGGGCCAACGTCCTGACTTTC.

The chain links TRBV5-6 to TRBJ2-7; 7 bases are shared with TRBD1. With V trimmed by 4 bases and J by 3 bases, 4 bases remained unmatched. CDR1 and CDR2 (germline): SGHDT, YYEEEE. This CDR3 region has 13 residues. CDR3: CASSLGTDYEQYF. The CDR3 DNA sequence: TGTGCCAGCAGCCTCGGGACAGACTACGAGCAGTACTTC.

This sequence joins TRBV7-9 and TRBJ1-2; TRBD1 matches at 8 bases. Germline CDR1 and CDR2: SEHNR and FQNEAQ (reference sequence). V was pared by 10 bases and J by 4 bases, with 5 bases of the junction left unmatched. The length of the CDR3 is 12 residues. The CDR3: CATGGWGYGYTF. In DNA, the CDR3 is TGTGCCACAGGGGGCTGGGGCTATGGCTACACCTTC.

This rearrangement joins TRBV13 to TRBJ2-3; 9 nucleotides agree with TRBD2. CDR3 length: 16 amino acids. CDR1 and CDR2 from the germline V gene are PRHDT and FYEKMQ (reference sequence). The V segment lost 5 bases and the J segment 0 bases; nucleotides outside the gene matches: 6. The CDR3 region has the DNA TGTGCCAGCAGCCCCAGACTAGCGGTTAGCACAGATACGCAGTATTTT. This codes for CASSPRLAVSTDTQYF.

This chain joins TRBV4-1 and TRBJ2-1; the D is unclear. Germline lookup yields CDR1 MGHRA and CDR2 YSYEKL. The CDR3 length is 14 residues. V lost 0 bases and J lost 12, with 15 bases in between. Here the CDR3 reads CASSQDALSSTQFF. The DNA of the CDR3 is TGCGCCAGCAGCCAAGACGCTCTATCCTCCACGCAGTTCTTC.

This chain uses TRBV5-5 with TRBJ1-2; D is perhaps TRBD1 (6 bases). The V and J ends lost 3 bases and 4 bases respectively, with 19 bases between them. The germline CDR1 and CDR2 sequences are SGHKS and YYEKEE (reference sequence). The CDR3 length is 16 residues. The CDR3 spells CASSYSNRELFYGYTF. The CDR3 DNA follows: TGTGCCAGCAGCTACTCCAACAGGGAACTCTTCTATGGCTACACCTTC.

The genes are TRBV29-1 and TRBJ2-7, with D tentatively TRBD2 (5 bases). The length of the CDR3 is 14 residues. Germline CDR1 and CDR2: SQVTM and ANQGSEA. V was pared by 6 bases and J by 2 bases, with 17 bases between. The CDR3 here is CSVLGVIRPYEQYF. The CDR3 DNA reads TGCAGCGTGCTGGGAGTTATTAGGCCCTACGAGCAGTACTTC.

This clone was seen a handful of times. CDR3 sequence (DNA): TGTGCCAGCAGTTTCCATCTCGGGACCTCGGGGGACGTAGAGCAGTACTTC. Its translation is CASSFHLGTSGDVEQYF. V usage is TRBV28 and J usage is TRBJ2-7; perhaps TRBD2 as D (6 bases). CDR1 and CDR2 (germline): MDHEN, SYDVKM. V lost 3 bases, J lost 7 bases, and 25 bases lay in between. There are 17 residues in the CDR3.

The chain recombines TRBV5-1 with TRBJ2-5; 7 bases are a match to TRBD2. The V gene end was trimmed by 1 base and the J gene end by 2 bases; junction bases not matched to a gene: 11. The CDR3 is 17 amino acids. Germline V lookup: CDR1 SGHRS, CDR2 YFSETQ. The CDR3 nucleotides are TGCGCCAGCAGCTTGTCCGCAGTTTGGGGGGGGCAAGAGACCCAGTACTTC. Protein sequence: CASSLSAVWGGQETQYF. Together with reference TRBV5-1 and TRBJ2-5, the CDR3 gives the full variable domain: KAGVTQTPRYLIKTRGQQVTLSCSPISGHRSVSWYQQTPGQGLQFLFEYFSETQRNKGNFPGRFSGRQFSNSRSEMNVSTLELGDSALYLCASSLSAVWGGQETQYFGPGTRLLVL.

The chain is built from TRBV5-1 and TRBJ2-2; the D gene is possibly TRBD2 (5 bases). Germline V gene sequence: CDR1 SGHRS, CDR2 YFSETQ. Trimming pared 1 base from V and 0 bases from J, leaving 10 bases between. The CDR3 is 16 amino acids. The DNA for the CDR3 is TGCGCCAGCAGCTTGCCTAGCCCCACGAACACCGGGGAGCTGTTTTTT. Its protein is CASSLPSPTNTGELFF.

A single count supports this clone. V and J are TRBV5-4 and TRBJ2-2; TRBD1 agrees at 8 bases. This CDR3 is 16 amino acids long. Germline assignment: CDR1 SGHNT and CDR2 YYREEE (reference sequence). V lost 4 bases and J lost 5; bases outside the gene matches: 10. The CDR3 sequence is CASSPWTGRSTGELFF. The CDR3 coding sequence is TGTGCCAGCAGCCCTTGGACAGGGAGGAGTACCGGGGAGCTGTTTTTT.

V and J are TRBV28 and TRBJ1-2, with 9 bases aligning to TRBD1. V gave up 6 bases and J gave up 4 bases; unmatched junction bases: 6. Germline V gene lookup returns CDR1 MDHEN and CDR2 SYDVKM. The CDR3 sequence is 14 residues long. In DNA form, the CDR3 reads TGTGCCAGCAGCCGAGGGACAGGGCCCTATGGCTACACCTTC. Its protein product is CASSRGTGPYGYTF.

The rearrangement joins TRBV5-4 to TRBJ2-1; a weak D match, TRBD2 (5 bases). V lost 3 bases to trimming and J lost 0 bases, with 13 bases between them. Germline V gene data show CDR1 as SGHNT and CDR2 as YYREEE (reference sequence). The CDR3 spans 16 residues. The CDR3 loop reads CASSSWPGNSYNEQFF. The CDR3 coding sequence is TGTGCCAGCAGCTCTTGGCCGGGGAACTCCTACAATGAGCAGTTCTTC.

J is TRBJ2-1 and V is TRBV6-1, with D perhaps matching TRBD2 (6 bases). V lost 1 base, J lost 8 bases, and 6 bases lay in between. The CDR3 length is 12 residues. Germline V gene sequence: CDR1 MNHNS, CDR2 SASEGT. CDR3 sequence (DNA): TGTGCCAGCAGTGAAGGGGGGGATGAGCAGTTCTTC. Its translation is CASSEGGDEQFF.

The J gene is TRBJ1-5, the V gene TRBV7-9; a weak D match, TRBD1 (6 bases). Trimming removed 5 bases from V and 2 bases from J, with 10 bases in between. The CDR3 runs to 14 residues. Germline V gene lookup returns CDR1 SEHNR and CDR2 FQNEAQ (reference sequence). CDR3 amino acids: CASSPSGGNQPQHF. The CDR3 nucleotides are TGTGCCAGCAGCCCGTCAGGGGGCAATCAGCCCCAGCATTTT.

The table lists this clone with a count of one. J is TRBJ2-7 and V is TRBV15, with 7 bases aligning to TRBD1. V shed 0 bases and J 12 bases; nucleotides not matched to a gene: 14. CDR3 size: 15 residues. CDR1 is LNHNV and CDR2 is YYDKDF in the germline V gene (reference sequence). CDR3 nucleotide sequence: TGTGCCACCAGCAGAGATCTAAGCCAGGGGGAACGGTGGTACGTC. This translates into CATSRDLSQGERWYV.

This chain links TRBV4-1 with TRBJ2-7; TRBD2 matches 8 bases. The CDR3 extends over 20 amino acids. V was clipped by 1 base and J by 8 bases; unmatched bases: 25. CDR1 is MGHRA, CDR2 YSYEKL, per germline. CDR3 sequence reads: CASSQGDRQSTGGRRNKQYF. Written as DNA, the CDR3 is TGCGCCAGCAGCCAAGGAGACAGACAATCTACCGGCGGGAGGAGGAACAAGCAGTACTTC.

This chain uses TRBV5-1 with TRBJ1-5; 8 bases fit TRBD1. The CDR3 covers 16 residues. J lost 3 bases, V lost 0 bases, and 5 bases had no gene match. Germline V gene data show CDR1 as SGHRS and CDR2 as YFSETQ. The CDR3, as DNA: TGCGCCAGCAGCTTGGGGGCAGGGGGCATCAATCAGCCCCAGCATTTT. Its translation: CASSLGAGGINQPQHF.